This T cell receptor (beta chain) came from a study of T cell responses to AZD1222 COVID-19 vaccine. Turning to the study itself: Pooled together were second doses at about 4 or about 12 weeks. Overall study findings and caveats: At baseline, just six AZD1222 recipients tested seropositive. The study found vaccine-associated CD4 TCRs spanning spike, dominant at 160-218 and 743-854. Spike-specific TCR breadth and depth both grew after two AZD1222 doses.

Repertoires were generated with immunoSEQ multiplex PCR, while TCRdb's copy carries only in-frame clones and drops some. The sample shows 130,000 or so clones, about nine tenths of them seen only once. With regard to this clone: Antigen: not known.

V was pared by 0 bases and J by 2 bases, with 14 bases between. Looked up from germline, CDR1 is LGHNA and CDR2 is YSLEER. The CDR3 has 16 amino acids. V usage is TRBV4-3 and J usage is TRBJ2-7; no clear D gene. The receptor was isolated from an adult in good health. Specimen: peripheral blood, collected on day 0 of AZD1222 vaccination. This CDR3 reads CASSQDRVAGPYEQYF. The CDR3, as DNA: TGCGCCAGCAGCCAAGACCGGGTCGCAGGCCCCTACGAGCAGTACTTC.